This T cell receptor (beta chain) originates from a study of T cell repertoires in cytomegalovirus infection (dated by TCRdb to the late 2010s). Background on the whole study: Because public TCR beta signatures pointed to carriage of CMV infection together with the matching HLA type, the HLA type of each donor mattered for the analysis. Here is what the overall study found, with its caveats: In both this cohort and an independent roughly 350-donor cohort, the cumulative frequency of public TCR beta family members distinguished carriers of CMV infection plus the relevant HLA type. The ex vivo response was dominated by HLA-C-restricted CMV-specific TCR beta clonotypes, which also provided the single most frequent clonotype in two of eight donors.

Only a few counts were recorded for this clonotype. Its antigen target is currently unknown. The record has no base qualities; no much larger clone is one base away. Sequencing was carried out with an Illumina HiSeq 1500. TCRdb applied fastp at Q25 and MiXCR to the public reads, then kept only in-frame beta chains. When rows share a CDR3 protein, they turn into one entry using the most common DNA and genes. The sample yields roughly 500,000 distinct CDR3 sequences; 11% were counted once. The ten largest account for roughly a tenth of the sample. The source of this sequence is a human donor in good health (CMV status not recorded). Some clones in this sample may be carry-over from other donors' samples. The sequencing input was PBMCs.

The nucleotide sequence reads as follows: TGCAGTGCCTGGACTAGCGGGGTAGTGGAGACCCAGTACTTC. This yields the protein CSAWTSGVVETQYF. This receptor chain uses TRBV20-1 and TRBJ2-5; TRBD2 lines up with 12 middle nucleotides. The germline V gene (reference sequence) supplies CDR1 DFQATT and CDR2 SNEGSKA. Including cysteine and phenylalanine, the CDR3 has 14 amino acids. Only the CDR3 part of the read is kept: 42 bases, read in frame from the first base. The V end gives up 6 bases and the J end 5 bases, leaving 7 bases in the junction not matched to a gene.